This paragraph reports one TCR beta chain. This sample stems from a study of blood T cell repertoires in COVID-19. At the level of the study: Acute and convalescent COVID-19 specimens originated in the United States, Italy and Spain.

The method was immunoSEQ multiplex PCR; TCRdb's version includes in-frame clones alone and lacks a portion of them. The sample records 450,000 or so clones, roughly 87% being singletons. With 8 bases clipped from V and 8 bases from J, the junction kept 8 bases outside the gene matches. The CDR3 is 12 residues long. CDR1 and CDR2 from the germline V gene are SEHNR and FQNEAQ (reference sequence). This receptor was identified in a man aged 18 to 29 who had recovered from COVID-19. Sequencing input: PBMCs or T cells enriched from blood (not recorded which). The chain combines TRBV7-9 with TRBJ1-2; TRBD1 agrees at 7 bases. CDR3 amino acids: CASPTGSGGYTF. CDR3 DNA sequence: TGTGCCAGCCCGACAGGGTCGGGAGGCTACACCTTC.